This TCR beta chain was recovered during a study of CD8+ T cells in alopecia areata. RNA was extracted and reverse transcribed into cDNA as the sequencing template. Assay used: immunoSEQ multiplex PCR; TCRdb lists only in-frame clones, some missing. The sample has 120,000 or so clones; around 50% are singletons. This clone was detected only a few times. Antigen: not known. The V end lost 3 bases, the J end lost 5 bases, and 8 bases lay between the germline ends. The CDR3 consists of 12 residues. Germline V CDR1 and CDR2: SQVTM, ANQGSEA. Findings of the study overall: Researchers report lesional scalp, most notably alopecia totalis/universalis, outstripped normal scalp in clonality.

Peripheral blood samples and lesional scalp punch biopsies were obtained from alopecia areata patients. CD4+ and CD8+ T cells were sorted from PBMCs. The chain links TRBV29-1 to TRBJ2-1, with D perhaps given as TRBD1 or TRBD2 (5 bases each). Sequences were obtained from NKG2D-low CD8+ T cells sorted from blood. This TCR came from a human donor with alopecia areata. The CDR3 is CSVDEGHNEQFF. The CDR3 region has the DNA TGCAGCGTTGACGAGGGGCACAATGAGCAGTTCTTC.